These 12 T cell receptor beta chains came from one sample sequenced in a study of T cell responses to AZD1222 COVID-19 vaccine. Libraries were prepared by immunoSEQ multiplex PCR; TCRdb keeps only in-frame clonotypes and omits some of them. The sample records roughly 150,000 clones, approximately 91% being singletons. Specimen: peripheral blood, collected 28 days after the second AZD1222 dose. These receptors were obtained from an adult who received the AZD1222 COVID-19 vaccine.

The CDR3 DNA reads TGTGCCAGTCTGAGTCGGGGTACGCAGTATTTT. The encoded protein is CASLSRGTQYF. The chain employs TRBV6-5 and TRBJ2-3; D is possibly TRBD2 (5 bases). The germline V and J ends were trimmed by 9 bases and 8 bases, with 12 bases remaining between them. The CDR3 is 11 residues long. CDR1 and CDR2 from the germline V gene are MNHEY and SVGAGI.

This clone was counted a few times. This chain links TRBV12-3 or TRBV12-4 with TRBJ1-5; the D is unclear. Trimming shortened V by 1 base and J by 5 bases, and 6 bases separated the two germline ends. The CDR3 covers 13 residues. The CDR3 DNA sequence: TGTGCCAGCAGTTTAGATGTCCATCAGCCCCAGCATTTT. This encodes CASSLDVHQPQHF.

This rearrangement joins TRBV2 to TRBJ2-5, with 7 bases fitting TRBD2. V shed 10 bases, J shed 2 bases, and the junction held 10 bases outside the gene matches. The V gene's germline CDR1 is SNHLY and CDR2 FYNNEI. This CDR3 comprises 14 residues. In DNA, the CDR3 is TGTGCCACCCAGTGGGGGGGAAATCAAGAGACCCAGTACTTC. Amino acid sequence: CATQWGGNQETQYF.

V and J are TRBV10-3 and TRBJ1-3, with D perhaps matching TRBD1 (6 bases). The CDR3 loop spans 17 amino acids. Germline V gene sequence: CDR1 ENHRY, CDR2 SYGVKD. With 4 bases removed from V and 0 bases from J, the gap between germline ends came to 16 bases. The CDR3: CAISGAPGESSGNTIYF. CDR3 coding DNA: TGTGCCATCAGTGGGGCCCCAGGGGAGTCCTCTGGAAACACCATATATTTT.

The chain has TRBV5-8 and TRBJ2-2, with 9 bases matching TRBD2. CDR3 length equals 16 residues. Germline trimming cut 1 base from V and 5 bases from J; bases unmatched to any gene: 6. The germline V gene encodes CDR1 SGHTS and CDR2 YDEGEE. CDR3 sequence (DNA): TGTGCCAGCAGCTTGCAGATAGCGGGAGCAACCGGGGAGCTGTTTTTT. Protein sequence: CASSLQIAGATGELFF.

The chain carries TRBV6-5 and TRBJ2-2; no clear D. V lost 2 bases to trimming and J lost 2 bases, with 3 bases between them. CDR1 and CDR2 (germline): MNHEY, SVGAGI. The CDR3 contains 13 residues. The CDR3 sequence: CASSYPNTGELFF. In DNA, the CDR3 is TGTGCCAGCAGTTACCCAAACACCGGGGAGCTGTTTTTT.

This chain uses TRBV30 with TRBJ1-5; no firm D call. Germline V gene sequence: CDR1 GTSNPN, CDR2 SVGIG (reference sequence). The CDR3 is 13 residues long. V was shortened by 3 bases and J by 1 base, with 7 bases between the two germline ends. CDR3 in amino acids: CAWSKDSNQPQHF. Written as DNA, the CDR3 is TGTGCCTGGAGCAAGGACAGCAATCAGCCCCAGCATTTT.

The CDR3 reads CASSERGDSYNEQFF. CDR3 nucleotide sequence: TGTGCCAGCAGTGAAAGGGGGGACTCCTACAATGAGCAGTTCTTC. The chain combines TRBV2 with TRBJ2-1; D assignment may be TRBD1 or TRBD2 (6 bases each). Trimming cost V 2 bases and J 0 bases, with 8 bases left between them. The CDR3 contains 15 residues. Germline V gene sequence: CDR1 SNHLY, CDR2 FYNNEI.

V gene TRBV3-1 (or the pseudogene TRBV3-2) combines with J gene TRBJ2-5; 7 bases match TRBD1. The V gene's germline CDR1 is LGHDT and CDR2 YNNKEL (reference sequence). The trim removed 3 bases at V and 5 bases at J, leaving 9 bases unmatched. CDR3 length equals 15 residues. CDR3 protein: CASSQQFPGQETQYF. The CDR3 bases are TGTGCCAGCAGCCAGCAATTCCCGGGACAGGAGACCCAGTACTTC.

The rearrangement joins TRBV28 to TRBJ2-7, with 7 bases that match TRBD1. Germline V gene data show CDR1 as MDHEN and CDR2 as SYDVKM. V trimming: 3 bases; J trimming: 0 bases; junction bases outside the gene matches: 8. This CDR3 has 16 amino acids. CDR3 protein: CASSFKTGTASYEQYF. Here the CDR3 DNA reads TGTGCCAGCAGTTTTAAAACCGGGACAGCCTCCTACGAGCAGTACTTC.

This chain uses TRBV6-5 with TRBJ2-2; maybe TRBD1 (6 bases). Germline loops: CDR1 MNHEY, CDR2 SVGAGI. The ends were cut back, 5 bases at V and 6 bases at J, with 10 bases in the middle. The CDR3 covers 13 residues. CDR3 in DNA: TGTGCCAGCAGTCAGGGGTGGCCCGGGGAGCTGTTTTTT. Protein sequence: CASSQGWPGELFF.

This clone has more than one count but fewer than ten. The chain uses TRBV5-4 and TRBJ2-7, with D hard to call. The CDR3 is 13 residues long. CDR1 and CDR2 from the germline V gene are SGHNT and YYREEE (reference sequence). Trimming took off 3 bases at V and 4 bases at J, with 11 bases between the two ends. The CDR3 DNA is TGTGCCAGCAGCTCCAGCCGTGATTACGAGCAGTACTTC. It translates to CASSSSRDYEQYF.